Below are 21 T cell receptor beta chains sequenced from a single sample in a study of T cell responses to AZD1222 COVID-19 vaccine. Method: immunoSEQ multiplex PCR; TCRdb's copy keeps in-frame clones and lacks some. The data contain 80,000 to 130,000 clones, about 87% of them singletons. Sequencing was performed on peripheral blood, taken on day 0 of AZD1222 vaccination. These receptors came from an adult in good health.

The rearrangement links TRBV18 to TRBJ2-1, with 12 positions matching TRBD2. The CDR3 extends over 17 amino acids. CDR1 KGHSH and CDR2 LQKENI come from the germline V gene. Germline trimming cut 6 bases from V and 1 base from J; bases unmatched to any gene: 7. The CDR3: CASSPRTSGVSYNEQFF. For the CDR3, the DNA is TGTGCCAGCTCGCCGAGGACTAGCGGGGTTTCCTACAATGAGCAGTTCTTC.

The rearrangement joins TRBV7-2 to TRBJ1-4, with 10 bases that match TRBD1. Per germline, CDR1 SGHTA and CDR2 FQGNSA. The CDR3 has 15 residues. After removal of 2 bases from V and 6 bases from J, the junction contained 3 bases not matched to a gene. CDR3 region: CASSLWGTGDEKLFF. Here the CDR3 DNA reads TGTGCCAGCAGCTTATGGGGGACAGGGGATGAAAAACTGTTTTTT.

V is TRBV14 and J is TRBJ2-2, with a tentative D call TRBD1 (5 bases). Trimming stripped 1 base from V and 6 bases from J, with 12 bases between. CDR1 SGHDN and CDR2 FVKESK come from the germline V gene. The CDR3 spans 15 residues. The CDR3 here is CASSQVTGYAGELFF. The CDR3 region has the DNA TGTGCCAGCAGCCAAGTCACAGGTTACGCCGGGGAGCTGTTTTTT. Drawing the rest from reference TRBV14 and TRBJ2-2, the complete variable domain is EAGVTQFPSHSVIEKGQTVTLRCDPISGHDNLYWYRRVMGKEIKFLLHFVKESKQDESGMPNNRFLAERTGGTYSTLKVQPAELEDSGVYFCASSQVTGYAGELFFGEGSRLTVL.

The chain is built from TRBV7-2 and TRBJ1-5; weak D call: TRBD1 (5 bases). Germline V gene sequence: CDR1 SGHTA, CDR2 FQGNSA. Trimming cost V 2 bases and J 4 bases, with 15 bases left between them. This CDR3 is 16 amino acids long. The CDR3 region is CASSLQGPGANQPQHF. In nucleotides, the CDR3 is TGTGCCAGCAGCTTACAAGGACCTGGGGCTAATCAGCCCCAGCATTTT.

The chain carries TRBV11-1 and TRBJ1-1; D gene ambiguous. The CDR3 contains 13 residues. Per germline, CDR1 SGHAT and CDR2 FQDESV (reference sequence). The V and J ends lost 2 bases and 1 base respectively, with 5 bases between them. The CDR3 here is CASSLIRNTEAFF. The CDR3 coding sequence is TGTGCCAGCAGCTTAATTCGGAACACTGAAGCTTTCTTT. The whole variable domain, filled in from reference TRBV11-1 and TRBJ1-1, reads EAEVAQSPRYKITEKSQAVAFWCDPISGHATLYWYRQILGQGPELLVQFQDESVVDDSQLPKDRFSAERLKGVDSTLKIQPAELGDSAMYLCASSLIRNTEAFFGQGTRLTVV.

V usage is TRBV27 and J usage is TRBJ1-6, with 8 nucleotides matching TRBD1. Looked up from germline, CDR1 is MNHEY and CDR2 is SMNVEV (reference sequence). CDR3 length equals 20 residues. Trimming took 3 bases from V and 3 from J; bases not matched to a gene: 16. CDR3 loop: CASSLTLMSGGAGYNSPLHF. Here the CDR3 DNA reads TGTGCCAGCAGTTTGACCTTAATGTCAGGGGGCGCCGGCTATAATTCACCCCTCCACTTT.

The CDR3 bases are TGTGCCAGCAGCTTAAGGGGGAGCACTGAAGCTTTCTTT. Translated: CASSLRGSTEAFF. V usage is TRBV7-6 and J usage is TRBJ1-1; tentative D call: TRBD1 (6 bases). Germline CDR1 reads SGHVS; CDR2 reads FNYEAQ. Trimming cost V 2 bases and J 4 bases, with 8 bases left between them. This CDR3 has 13 amino acids.

V gene TRBV9 combines with J gene TRBJ1-2; D possibly corresponds to TRBD1 (5 bases). The V end lost 0 bases, the J end lost 4 bases, and 10 bases lay between the germline ends. This CDR3 region has 14 residues. Germline V CDR1 and CDR2: SGDLS, YYNGEE. The CDR3 DNA is TGTGCCAGCAGCGTAGGACAGAACACCTATGGCTACACCTTC. It specifies CASSVGQNTYGYTF.

This clone was recorded a few times. V gene TRBV5-4 combines with J gene TRBJ1-4; 9 bases match TRBD1. V lost 4 bases and J lost 8; bases outside the gene matches: 9. The CDR3 is made up of 15 amino acids. Germline CDR1 SGHNT, CDR2 YYREEE (reference sequence). For the CDR3, the DNA is TGTGCCAGCAGCGGCGGGACAGGGAGGGTCGAAAAACTGTTTTTT. Translated: CASSGGTGRVEKLFF.

The V and J genes are TRBV2 and TRBJ2-2; tentative D call: TRBD2 (6 bases). The germline V and J ends were trimmed by 5 bases and 4 bases, with 11 bases remaining between them. The CDR3 runs 14 residues. CDR1 and CDR2 (germline): SNHLY, FYNNEI. The CDR3 DNA sequence: TGTGCCAGCAGTATCACCGGGGGCACCGGGGAGCTGTTTTTT. It codes for CASSITGGTGELFF.

The V gene is TRBV19, the J gene TRBJ2-3; TRBD2 matches at 11 bases. Germline V lookup: CDR1 LNHDA, CDR2 SQIVND (reference sequence). There are 20 residues in the CDR3. With V trimmed by 4 bases and J by 0 bases, 15 bases remained unmatched. The CDR3 DNA follows: TGTGCCAGTAGTACGCCCTCGACCCAGGGACTAGCGGCTAGCACAGATACGCAGTATTTT. Protein product: CASSTPSTQGLAASTDTQYF.

The chain combines TRBV11-2 with TRBJ2-7, with 7 bases aligning to TRBD2. This CDR3 is 16 amino acids long. Germline values: CDR1 SGHAT, CDR2 FQNNGV. V lost 5 bases and J lost 3; bases outside the gene matches: 13. DNA of the CDR3: TGTGCCAGCAGCCGCCAGGTGCGGGGGTCGTTCTACGAGCAGTACTTC. Its translation: CASSRQVRGSFYEQYF.

This chain links TRBV6-5 with TRBJ1-1; D is ambiguous. Per germline, CDR1 MNHEY and CDR2 SVGAGI. The CDR3 spans 14 residues. The ends were cut back, 2 bases at V and 0 bases at J, with 7 bases in the middle. This CDR3 reads CASSYGQMNTEAFF. CDR3 coding DNA: TGTGCCAGCAGTTACGGGCAGATGAACACTGAAGCTTTCTTT.

The chain carries TRBV12-3 or TRBV12-4 and TRBJ2-2; D is possibly TRBD1 (6 bases). Trimming took off 11 bases at V and 1 base at J, with 8 bases between the two ends. The CDR3 totals 12 residues. Written as DNA, the CDR3 is TGTGCCGGACAGCTGAACACCGGGGAGCTGTTTTTT. Protein sequence: CAGQLNTGELFF.

The rearrangement joins TRBV7-2 to TRBJ2-3; 7 positions match TRBD1. Germline V gene sequence: CDR1 SGHTA, CDR2 FQGNSA. Unmatched junction bases numbered 6, after V lost 7 bases and J lost 2 bases. This CDR3 comprises 14 residues. The CDR3 loop reads CASTLGQVTDTQYF. CDR3 in DNA: TGTGCCAGCACCCTAGGACAGGTCACAGATACGCAGTATTTT. Full variable domain (missing parts from reference TRBV7-2 and TRBJ2-3): GAGVSQSPSNKVTEKGKDVELRCDPISGHTALYWYRQSLGQGLEFLIYFQGNSAPDKSGLPSDRFSAERTGGSVSTLTIQRTQQEDSAVYLCASTLGQVTDTQYFGPGTRLTVL.

The chain carries TRBV19 and TRBJ1-2; TRBD1 is a possible D gene (5 bases). Trimming took 7 bases from V and 8 from J, leaving 11 bases between them. This CDR3 contains 11 residues. CDR1 LNHDA and CDR2 SQIVND come from the germline V gene (reference sequence). Written as DNA, the CDR3 is TGTGCCAGTATATCCGGGGGGGGCTACACCTTC. Translating gives CASISGGGYTF.

As to this clone: The junction departs from germline at one end; a sequencing error may be responsible. The V gene is TRBV5-8, the J gene TRBJ1-6, with D maybe TRBD1 (5 bases). The CDR3 has 14 residues. Looked up from germline, CDR1 is SGHTS and CDR2 is YDEGEE. The CDR3 spells CASSLAGRGSSLHF. The CDR3 DNA reads as TGTGCCAGCAGCTTGGCAGGGCGCGGTTCATCCCTCCACTTT.

J is TRBJ1-1 and V is TRBV6-5; tentatively, D is TRBD1 (5 bases). Germline CDR1 reads MNHEY; CDR2 reads SVGAGI. Trimming pared 5 bases from V and 1 base from J, leaving 11 bases between. This CDR3 spans 14 amino acids. The CDR3: CASSTGTGNTEAFF. The CDR3 nucleotides are TGTGCCAGCAGTACCGGGACGGGGAACACTGAAGCTTTCTTT.

V usage is TRBV13 and J usage is TRBJ1-1; the D is unclear. The CDR3 consists of 13 residues. Germline CDR1 is PRHDT and CDR2 is FYEKMQ (reference sequence). V dropped 1 base and J dropped 3 bases, with 6 bases sitting between them. The CDR3 protein is CASSLAGDTEAFF. DNA of the CDR3: TGTGCCAGCAGCTTAGCCGGAGACACTGAAGCTTTCTTT.

The sample holds one count of this clone. This CDR3 is CASSPTGESRNEKLFF. CDR3 sequence (DNA): TGTGCCAGCAGCCCTACGGGTGAAAGCCGTAATGAAAAACTGTTTTTT. The rearrangement uses TRBV9 and TRBJ1-4; no firm D call. Germline CDR1 and CDR2: SGDLS and YYNGEE. This CDR3 is 16 amino acids long. Trimming took off 4 bases at V and 4 bases at J, with 17 bases between the two ends.

This chain uses TRBV7-8 with TRBJ2-3; D call uncertain. V was pared by 1 base and J by 2 bases, with 13 bases between. CDR3 size: 16 residues. Germline V lookup: CDR1 SGHVS, CDR2 FQNEAQ. The CDR3 spells CASSLGLRTTTDTQYF. In DNA, the CDR3 is TGTGCCAGCAGCTTAGGACTCCGCACCACCACAGATACGCAGTATTTT.